The 12 T cell receptor beta chains in this list originate from one sample, sequenced in a study of T cells expressing NK-cell markers. TCRdb reprocessed the 5' RACE reads and stores each CDR3 protein as one record, lacking DNA. In total, the table holds 300,000 to 450,000 distinct CDR3 sequences. Material for sequencing was blood T cells: a sorted CD56 or NKG2C T cell subset, CD4+ or CD8+ T cells, or bulk PBMC T cells (not recorded which). The receptor set was obtained from a man aged 18-75 years in good health.

The chain combines TRBV7-8 with TRBJ2-2; TCRdb's D call, TRBD1, is unchecked because there is no DNA. Looked up from germline, CDR1 is SGHVS and CDR2 is FQNEAQ. This CDR3 is 16 amino acids long. The CDR3 sequence: CASSTWGQGASGELFF. Based on the CDR3 plus reference TRBV7-8 and TRBJ2-2, the full variable domain is GAGVSQSPRYKVAKRGQDVALRCDPISGHVSLFWYQQALGQGPEFLTYFQNEAQLDKSGLPSDRFFAERPEGSVSTLKIQRTQQEDSAVYLCASSTWGQGASGELFFGEGSRLTVL.

The CDR3 protein is CATSRARGASYNEQFF. V usage is TRBV15 and J usage is TRBJ2-1; TCRdb designates TRBD2, a call that cannot be tested without DNA. This CDR3 has 16 residues. In germline, CDR1 is LNHNV, CDR2 YYDKDF (reference sequence). The whole variable domain, remainder taken from reference TRBV15 and TRBJ2-1, is DAMVIQNPRYQVTQFGKPVTLSCSQTLNHNVMYWYQQKSSQAPKLLFHYYDKDFNNEADTPDNFQSRRPNTSFCFLDIRSPGLGDTAMYLCATSRARGASYNEQFFGPGTRLTVL.

The V gene is TRBV4-1, the J gene TRBJ2-5; checking the TCRdb D call of TRBD2 is not possible without DNA. The CDR3 spans 18 residues. Germline CDR1 MGHRA, CDR2 YSYEKL. The CDR3 sequence: CASSQDRTSGGNLETQYF.

The chain carries TRBV5-8 and TRBJ2-3; TCRdb's D call of TRBD1 is untestable without DNA. Per germline, CDR1 SGHTS and CDR2 YDEGEE. The CDR3 contains 14 residues. The CDR3: CASSPGPPGDTQYF. Looking up the rest from reference TRBV5-8 and TRBJ2-3 gives the full variable domain: EAGVTQSPTHLIKTRGQQATLRCSPISGHTSVYWYQQALGLGLQFLLWYDEGEERNRGNFPPRFSGRQFPNYSSELNVNALELEDSALYLCASSPGPPGDTQYFGPGTRLTVL.

This chain links TRBV5-1 with TRBJ2-3. The length of the CDR3 is 13 residues. The V gene's germline CDR1 is SGHRS and CDR2 YFSETQ. This CDR3 is CASTNRPSDTQYF.

The V gene is TRBV9, the J gene TRBJ1-3. The germline V gene has CDR1 SGDLS and CDR2 YYNGEE. The CDR3 has 14 amino acids. The CDR3 region is CASSVQAWGNTIYF.

This rearrangement joins TRBV11-2 to TRBJ2-7; TCRdb's D gene call, TRBD1, goes unchecked for lack of DNA. The CDR3 runs to 15 residues. Germline CDR1 reads SGHAT; CDR2 reads FQNNGV. The CDR3 is CAICPPNRNSYEQYF.

V usage is TRBV6-4 and J usage is TRBJ1-2; with no DNA, the TCRdb D assignment of TRBD1 cannot be verified. The CDR3 runs 19 residues. The germline V gene encodes CDR1 MRHNA and CDR2 SNTAGT. CDR3 sequence: CASRRNLPKGGGFHYGYTF.

The gene calls are TRBV20-1 and TRBJ2-7; TCRdb reports TRBD1, a call that lacks DNA to check it against. The CDR3 has 15 residues. Germline loops: CDR1 DFQATT, CDR2 SNEGSKA (reference sequence). CDR3: CSARSVSSGTYEQYF.

This sequence joins TRBV18 and TRBJ1-1; with no DNA, the TCRdb D assignment of TRBD1 cannot be verified. The CDR3 runs to 16 residues. Germline assignment: CDR1 KGHSH and CDR2 LQKENI. CDR3 sequence: CASSPQGQGRSTEAFF.

V and J are TRBV12-3 or TRBV12-4 and TRBJ2-3. The CDR3 is 15 residues long. CDR3: CASSSPPPSTDTQYF.

The J gene is TRBJ2-5, the V gene TRBV6-1; the D gene TCRdb calls, TRBD1, cannot be checked with no DNA. Germline V gives CDR1 MNHNS, CDR2 SASEGT. CDR3 length: 16 residues. CDR3: CASSSDRGLYQETQYF.